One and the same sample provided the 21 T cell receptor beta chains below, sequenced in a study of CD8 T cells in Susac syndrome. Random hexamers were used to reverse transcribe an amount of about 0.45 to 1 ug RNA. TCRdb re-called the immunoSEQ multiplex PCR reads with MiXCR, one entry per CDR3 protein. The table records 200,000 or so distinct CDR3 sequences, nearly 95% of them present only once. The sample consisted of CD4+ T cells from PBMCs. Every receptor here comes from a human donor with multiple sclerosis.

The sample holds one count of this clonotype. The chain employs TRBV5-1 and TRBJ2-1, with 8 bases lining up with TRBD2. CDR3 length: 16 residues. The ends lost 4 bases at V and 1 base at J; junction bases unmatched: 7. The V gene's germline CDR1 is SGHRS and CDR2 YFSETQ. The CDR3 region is CASSLKRERSYNEQFF. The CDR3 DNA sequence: TGCGCCAGCAGCCTTAAGCGGGAGCGTTCCTACAATGAGCAGTTCTTC.

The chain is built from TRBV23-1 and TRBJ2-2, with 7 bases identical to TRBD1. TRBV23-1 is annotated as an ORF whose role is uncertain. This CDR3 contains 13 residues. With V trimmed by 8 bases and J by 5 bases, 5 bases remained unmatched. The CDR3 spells CASSDRLTGELFF. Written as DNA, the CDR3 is TGCGCCAGCTCGGACAGGTTGACCGGGGAGCTGTTTTTT.

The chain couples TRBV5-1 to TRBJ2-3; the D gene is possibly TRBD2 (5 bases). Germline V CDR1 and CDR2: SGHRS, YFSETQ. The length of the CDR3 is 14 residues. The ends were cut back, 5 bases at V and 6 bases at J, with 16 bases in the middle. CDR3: CASRESGSQDTQYF. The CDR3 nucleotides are TGCGCCAGCAGAGAAAGCGGATCCCAGGATACGCAGTATTTT.

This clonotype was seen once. CDR3 DNA sequence: TGCAGTGCTAAAACAGTCTCCTACGAGCAGTACTTC. Amino acid sequence: CSAKTVSYEQYF. The chain recombines TRBV20-1 with TRBJ2-7, with unresolved D. This CDR3 spans 12 amino acids. Trimming took 4 bases from V and 0 from J, leaving 7 bases between them. Germline V gene sequence: CDR1 DFQATT, CDR2 SNEGSKA (reference sequence).

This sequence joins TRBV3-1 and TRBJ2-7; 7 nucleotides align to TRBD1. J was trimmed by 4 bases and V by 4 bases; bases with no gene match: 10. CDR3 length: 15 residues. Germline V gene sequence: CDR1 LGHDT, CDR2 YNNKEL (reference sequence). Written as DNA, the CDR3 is TGTGCCAGCAGCCCTGTGAGGGACAGCCTATACGAGCAGTACTTC. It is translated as CASSPVRDSLYEQYF.

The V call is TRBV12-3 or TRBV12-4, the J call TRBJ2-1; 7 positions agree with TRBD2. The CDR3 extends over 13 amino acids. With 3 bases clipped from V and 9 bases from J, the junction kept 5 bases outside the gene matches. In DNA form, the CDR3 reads TGTGCCAGCAGTTTTTTGGGAGGGAGTGAGCAGTTCTTC. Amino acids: CASSFLGGSEQFF.

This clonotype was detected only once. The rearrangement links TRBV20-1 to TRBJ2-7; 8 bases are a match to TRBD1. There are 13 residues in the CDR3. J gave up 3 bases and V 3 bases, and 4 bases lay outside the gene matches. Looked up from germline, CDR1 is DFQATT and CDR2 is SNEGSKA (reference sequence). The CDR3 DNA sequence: TGCAGTGCTAGGGGACAGGAACACTACGAGCAGTACTTC. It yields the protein CSARGQEHYEQYF.

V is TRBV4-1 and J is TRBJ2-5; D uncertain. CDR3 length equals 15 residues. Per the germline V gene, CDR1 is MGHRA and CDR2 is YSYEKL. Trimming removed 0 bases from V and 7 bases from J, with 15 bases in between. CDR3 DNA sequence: TGCGCCAGCAGCCAAGATGCAGAGACGCGGAGGACCCAGTACTTC. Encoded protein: CASSQDAETRRTQYF.

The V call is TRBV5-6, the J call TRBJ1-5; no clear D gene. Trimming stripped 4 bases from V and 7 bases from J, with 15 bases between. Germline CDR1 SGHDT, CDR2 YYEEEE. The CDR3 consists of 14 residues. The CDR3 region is CASSPGPAAQPQHF. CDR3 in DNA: TGTGCCAGCAGCCCCGGCCCAGCCGCGCAGCCCCAGCATTTT.

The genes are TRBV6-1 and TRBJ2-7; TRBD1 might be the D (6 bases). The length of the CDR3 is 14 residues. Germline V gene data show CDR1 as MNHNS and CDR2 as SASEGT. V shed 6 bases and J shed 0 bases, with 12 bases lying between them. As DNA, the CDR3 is TGTGCCAGCAGCCCGAGACAGGCCTCCTACGAGCAGTACTTC. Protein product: CASSPRQASYEQYF.

The chain's CDR3 is CATSDSRVTGLEQYF. The CDR3 bases are TGTGCCACCAGTGATTCCCGGGTCACGGGGTTGGAGCAGTACTTC. The chain links TRBV24-1 to TRBJ2-7, with D tentatively TRBD2 (5 bases). This CDR3 has 15 residues. In germline, CDR1 is KGHDR, CDR2 SFDVKD. Trimming removed 2 bases at V and 7 bases at J, with 17 bases between.

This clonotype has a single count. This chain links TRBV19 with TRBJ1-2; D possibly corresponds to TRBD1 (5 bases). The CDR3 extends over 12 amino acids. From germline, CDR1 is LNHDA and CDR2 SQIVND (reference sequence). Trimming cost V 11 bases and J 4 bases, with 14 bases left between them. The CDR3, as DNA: TGTGCCGGACACTTGGAGGGCTATGGCTACACCTTC. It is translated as CAGHLEGYGYTF.

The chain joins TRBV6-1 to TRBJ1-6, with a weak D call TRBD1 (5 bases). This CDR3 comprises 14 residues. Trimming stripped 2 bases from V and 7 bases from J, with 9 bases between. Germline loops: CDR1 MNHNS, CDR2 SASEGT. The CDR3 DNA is TGTGCCAGCAGTGAATTGGGACGGAATTCACCCCTCCACTTT. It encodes CASSELGRNSPLHF.

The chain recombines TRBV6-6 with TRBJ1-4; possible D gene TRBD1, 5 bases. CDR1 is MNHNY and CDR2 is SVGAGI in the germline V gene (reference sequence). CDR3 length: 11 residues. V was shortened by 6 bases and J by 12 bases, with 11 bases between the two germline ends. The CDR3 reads CASSPSGELFF. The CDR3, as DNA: TGTGCCAGCAGCCCATCGGGGGAACTGTTTTTT.

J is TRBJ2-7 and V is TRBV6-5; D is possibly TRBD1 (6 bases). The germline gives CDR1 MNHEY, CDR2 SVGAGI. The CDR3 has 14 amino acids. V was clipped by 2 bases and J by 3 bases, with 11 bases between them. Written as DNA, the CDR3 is TGTGCCAGCAGTTACAGAGGACAGCTCTACGAGCAGTACTTC. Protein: CASSYRGQLYEQYF.

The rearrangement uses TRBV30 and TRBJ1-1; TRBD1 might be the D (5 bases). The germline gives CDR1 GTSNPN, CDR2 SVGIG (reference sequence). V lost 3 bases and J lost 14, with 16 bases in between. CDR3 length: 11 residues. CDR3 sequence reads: CAWSPLGTAFF. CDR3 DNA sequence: TGTGCCTGGAGCCCCCTCGGGACGGCCTTCTTT.

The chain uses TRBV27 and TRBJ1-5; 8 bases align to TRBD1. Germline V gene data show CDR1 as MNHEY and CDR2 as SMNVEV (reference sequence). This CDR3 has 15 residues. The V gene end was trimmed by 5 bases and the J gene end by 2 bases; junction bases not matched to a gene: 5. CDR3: CASSPDRGGNQPQHF. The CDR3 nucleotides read TGTGCCAGCAGTCCAGACAGGGGTGGCAATCAGCCCCAGCATTTT.

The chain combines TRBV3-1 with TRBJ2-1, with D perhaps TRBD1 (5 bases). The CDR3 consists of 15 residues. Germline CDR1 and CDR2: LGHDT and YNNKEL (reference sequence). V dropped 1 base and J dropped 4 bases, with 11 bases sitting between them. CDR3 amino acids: CASSQAQGKYNEQFF. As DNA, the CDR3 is TGTGCCAGCAGCCAAGCCCAGGGCAAGTACAATGAGCAGTTCTTC.

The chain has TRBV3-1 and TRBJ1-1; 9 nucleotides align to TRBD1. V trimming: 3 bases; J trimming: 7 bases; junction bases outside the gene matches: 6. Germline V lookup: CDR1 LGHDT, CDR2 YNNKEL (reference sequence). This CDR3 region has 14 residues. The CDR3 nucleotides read TGTGCCAGCAGCCAGGGACAGGGTGGGGATGAAGCTTTCTTT. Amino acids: CASSQGQGGDEAFF.

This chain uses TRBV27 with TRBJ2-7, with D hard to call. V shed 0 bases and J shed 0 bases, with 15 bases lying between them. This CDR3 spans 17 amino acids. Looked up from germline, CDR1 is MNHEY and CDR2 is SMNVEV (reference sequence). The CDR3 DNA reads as TGTGCCAGCAGTTTATCGATCGGCAGAATTAGCTCCTACGAGCAGTACTTC. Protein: CASSLSIGRISSYEQYF.

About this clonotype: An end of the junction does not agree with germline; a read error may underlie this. CDR3 residues: CASSLFGIYNGQFF. CDR3 sequence (DNA): TGTGCCAGCAGCTTGTTCGGAATCTACAATGGGCAGTTCTTC. The chain couples TRBV7-9 to TRBJ2-1; no reliable D call. The CDR3 totals 14 residues. The germline V gene has CDR1 SEHNR and CDR2 FQNEAQ (reference sequence).